The 23 T cell receptor beta chains below come from one sample, sequenced in a study of blood T cell repertoires in COVID-19 (dated by TCRdb to about 2020). The receptor library was made with the immunoSEQ multiplex PCR assay. TCRdb carries this immuneACCESS record with in-frame sequences only. Its versions omit some clonotypes, under half of them owing to an unresolved V gene in the studies checked, with the rest unexplained. The sample records about 85,000 clones, around 88% of which are singletons. The ten largest clones take up approximately 5.1% of the sample. Material: peripheral blood. The receptors were gathered from a woman older than 75 with acute or convalescent COVID-19.

As to this clone: One end of the junction does not line up with germline, which may come from a read error. This chain connects TRBV6-1 to TRBJ2-7; D remains ambiguous. The CDR3 is 13 amino acids. Looked up from germline, CDR1 is MNHNS and CDR2 is SASEGT. The CDR3 DNA sequence: TGTGCCAGCGGTGAAGCGAGCCCCTACGAGCAGTACTTC. Residues: CASGEASPYEQYF.

The chain links TRBV5-4 to TRBJ1-4, with D perhaps TRBD1 (5 bases). This CDR3 is built from 15 residues. The V gene lost 5 bases and the J gene lost 8 bases, with 19 bases spanning the gap. Germline lookup yields CDR1 SGHNT and CDR2 YYREEE (reference sequence). CDR3 sequence reads: CASSSGPLAGEKLFF. The CDR3 DNA sequence: TGTGCCAGCAGTTCTGGACCCCTGGCAGGGGAAAAACTGTTTTTT.

The chain uses TRBV5-4 and TRBJ2-2, with unresolved D. The CDR3 runs to 14 residues. Trimming stripped 0 bases from V and 1 base from J, with 4 bases between. Germline CDR1 SGHNT, CDR2 YYREEE (reference sequence). CDR3 region: CASSLAQNTGELFF. The CDR3 bases are TGTGCCAGCAGCTTGGCACAGAACACCGGGGAGCTGTTTTTT. Variable domain in full (rest from reference TRBV5-4 and TRBJ2-2): ETGVTQSPTHLIKTRGQQVTLRCSSQSGHNTVSWYQQALGQGPQFIFQYYREEENGRGNFPPRFSGLQFPNYSSELNVNALELDDSALYLCASSLAQNTGELFFGEGSRLTVL.

This chain joins TRBV5-1 and TRBJ2-2, with D tentatively TRBD2 (6 bases). The length of the CDR3 is 15 residues. CDR1 is SGHRS and CDR2 is YFSETQ in the germline V gene. V was clipped by 2 bases and J by 5 bases, with 13 bases between them. The CDR3 reads CASSLWGSGTGELFF. CDR3 bases: TGCGCCAGCAGCTTATGGGGGAGCGGGACCGGGGAGCTGTTTTTT. Full variable domain (rest looked up from reference TRBV5-1 and TRBJ2-2): KAGVTQTPRYLIKTRGQQVTLSCSPISGHRSVSWYQQTPGQGLQFLFEYFSETQRNKGNFPGRFSGRQFSNSRSEMNVSTLELGDSALYLCASSLWGSGTGELFFGEGSRLTVL.

The J gene is TRBJ1-1, the V gene TRBV7-2, with 8 bases lining up with TRBD1. The CDR3 is 14 amino acids. V was pared by 5 bases and J by 7 bases, with 9 bases of the junction left unmatched. Germline V gives CDR1 SGHTA, CDR2 FQGNSA. The CDR3 here is CASSRGQVKGEAFF. CDR3 nucleotide sequence: TGTGCCAGCAGCCGGGGACAGGTCAAGGGTGAAGCTTTCTTT.

For this clone: Other nucleotide sequences in the sample specify the same CDR3. The chain employs TRBV6-5 and TRBJ1-5; D is uncertain. CDR1 is MNHEY, CDR2 SVGAGI, per germline. The CDR3 totals 13 residues. Trimming took off 0 bases at V and 6 bases at J, with 6 bases between the two ends. CDR3 loop: CASSYSRGQPQHF. The CDR3 DNA reads as TGTGCCAGCAGTTACTCGAGAGGTCAGCCCCAGCATTTT.

The chain recombines TRBV5-6 with TRBJ2-7; 7 bases line up with TRBD1. This CDR3 has 15 amino acids. Per germline, CDR1 SGHDT and CDR2 YYEEEE. J gave up 1 base and V 4 bases, and 8 bases lay outside the gene matches. CDR3 nucleotides: TGTGCCAGCAGCGCGGACAGGATTTCTTCCTACGAGCAGTACTTC. Protein: CASSADRISSYEQYF.

V gene TRBV3-1 (or the pseudogene TRBV3-2) combines with J gene TRBJ1-5; possibly TRBD1 for D (6 bases). Germline CDR1 and CDR2: LGHDT and YNNKEL (reference sequence). Trimming left V 8 bases short and J 0 bases short, with 23 bases between. The CDR3 extends over 18 amino acids. CDR3 DNA: TGTGCCAGCCTCACGAATCAACCGGGACAAAATAGCAATCAGCCCCAGCATTTT. Its protein product is CASLTNQPGQNSNQPQHF.

V is TRBV6-5 and J is TRBJ1-4; 9 bases map to TRBD1. Germline V gene sequence: CDR1 MNHEY, CDR2 SVGAGI. After removal of 3 bases from V and 7 bases from J, the junction contained 6 bases not matched to a gene. There are 15 residues in the CDR3. CDR3 nucleotide sequence: TGTGCCAGCAGTTATAGCGGGACAGGGCTTGAAAAACTGTTTTTT. This codes for CASSYSGTGLEKLFF.

The chain links TRBV7-2 to TRBJ2-5; D is perhaps TRBD1 (5 bases). Trimming pared 5 bases from V and 1 base from J, leaving 5 bases between. Germline loops: CDR1 SGHTA, CDR2 FQGNSA. CDR3 size: 12 residues. The CDR3 protein is CASSDSQETQYF. The CDR3 bases are TGTGCCAGCAGCGACAGCCAAGAGACCCAGTACTTC.

The rearrangement links TRBV3-1 (or the pseudogene TRBV3-2) to TRBJ1-1, with D possibly TRBD1 on 5 matching bases. Germline loops: CDR1 LGHDT, CDR2 YNNKEL (reference sequence). The CDR3 sequence is 14 residues long. The ends were cut back, 2 bases at V and 0 bases at J, with 7 bases in the middle. The DNA for the CDR3 is TGTGCCAGCAGCCAAAGGGGTCTGAACACTGAAGCTTTCTTT. Residues: CASSQRGLNTEAFF.

The CDR3 reads CASGGTTGTDTQYF. CDR3 DNA sequence: TGTGCCAGCGGGGGGACTACTGGCACAGATACGCAGTATTTT. The chain couples TRBV7-6 to TRBJ2-3; 7 bases are a match to TRBD2. This CDR3 spans 14 amino acids. Germline-derived CDR1 and CDR2 are SGHVS and FNYEAQ. The ends lost 8 bases at V and 1 base at J; junction bases unmatched: 6.

This clone was counted once. The chain employs TRBV5-1 and TRBJ1-1, with TRBD1 identical over 11 bases. Trimming cost V 4 bases and J 6 bases; bases outside gene matches: 8. The CDR3 has 15 amino acids. The germline gives CDR1 SGHRS, CDR2 YFSETQ. CDR3 protein: CASSRDRGTRAEAFF. The CDR3, as DNA: TGCGCCAGCAGCAGGGACAGGGGGACTCGAGCTGAAGCTTTCTTT.

The rearrangement uses TRBV18 and TRBJ1-1, with D tentatively TRBD1 (6 bases). Germline V CDR1 and CDR2: KGHSH, LQKENI. Between the trimmed V and J ends, which lost 3 bases and 1 base, there was a span of 12 bases. The length of the CDR3 is 15 residues. The CDR3, as DNA: TGTGCCAGCTCACCCCTGGCCAGGGGGAACACTGAAGCTTTCTTT. Protein product: CASSPLARGNTEAFF.

This clone was observed a handful of times. The V call is TRBV6-1, the J call TRBJ1-2, with 8 bases fitting TRBD1. CDR3 length equals 14 residues. V shed 2 bases and J 6 bases; nucleotides not matched to a gene: 5. The V gene's germline CDR1 is MNHNS and CDR2 SASEGT. CDR3: CASSERQGADGYTF. The CDR3 DNA sequence: TGTGCCAGCAGTGAACGGCAGGGGGCGGATGGCTACACCTTC.

DNA for the CDR3: TGTGCCAGCAGCGTAGCATTGGCGGGGGACTACAATGAGCAGTTCTTC. It is translated as CASSVALAGDYNEQFF. The V and J genes are TRBV9 and TRBJ2-1; 7 bases map to TRBD2. The CDR3 has 16 residues. Germline lookup yields CDR1 SGDLS and CDR2 YYNGEE. Trimming cost V 0 bases and J 3 bases; bases outside gene matches: 6.

V is TRBV7-8 and J is TRBJ2-7; a possible D gene is TRBD2 (5 bases). The CDR3 length is 17 residues. V was cut by 2 bases and J by 2 bases, with 19 bases left in between. Per germline, CDR1 SGHVS and CDR2 FQNEAQ. The CDR3 DNA is TGTGCCAGCAGCTTAAAACCTAGCCAAGGAGCCACCTACGAGCAGTACTTC. It translates to CASSLKPSQGATYEQYF.

The DNA for the CDR3 is TGTGCCAGCAGCTTGGCCAGGGACACCGGGGAGCTGTTTTTT. This encodes CASSLARDTGELFF. The chain has TRBV5-4 and TRBJ2-2; D may be TRBD1 (5 bases). The CDR3 spans 14 residues. Trimming removed 0 bases at V and 3 bases at J, with 6 bases between. The germline gives CDR1 SGHNT, CDR2 YYREEE (reference sequence).

This clone was seen a few times. The chain couples TRBV10-3 to TRBJ2-5, with D perhaps matching TRBD1 (5 bases). The CDR3 has 14 amino acids. Germline CDR1 ENHRY, CDR2 SYGVKD. V lost 5 bases to trimming and J lost 0 bases, with 10 bases between them. The CDR3 DNA reads as TGTGCCATCAGTCGACAGCAGTACCAAGAGACCCAGTACTTC. This sequence encodes CAISRQQYQETQYF.

The J gene is TRBJ2-3, the V gene TRBV3-1 (or the pseudogene TRBV3-2); 11 bases line up with TRBD2. J was trimmed by 5 bases and V by 6 bases; bases with no gene match: 13. The CDR3 has 17 residues. CDR1 is LGHDT, CDR2 YNNKEL, per germline (reference sequence). CDR3 region: CASRGTSGERAGDTQYF. CDR3 in DNA: TGTGCCAGCAGAGGGACTAGCGGAGAGCGAGCGGGAGATACGCAGTATTTT.

The genes are TRBV5-1 and TRBJ2-7; 11 bases are shared with TRBD2. The J segment lost 1 base and the V segment lost 4 bases, leaving 7 bases of the junction unmatched. Germline V gene data show CDR1 as SGHRS and CDR2 as YFSETQ. CDR3 size: 16 residues. CDR3 sequence (DNA): TGCGCCAGCAGCCTACGAGTAGCGGGAGGGTCCTACGAGCAGTACTTC. Translated: CASSLRVAGGSYEQYF.

The chain joins TRBV28 to TRBJ2-1; D is unclear. The CDR3 sequence is 12 residues long. The germline CDR1 and CDR2 sequences are MDHEN and SYDVKM. Trimming pared 4 bases from V and 4 bases from J, leaving 5 bases between. This chain's CDR3 is CASSSEYNEQFF. Written as DNA, the CDR3 is TGTGCCAGCAGTTCCGAGTACAATGAGCAGTTCTTC.

This chain links TRBV6-2 or TRBV6-3 with TRBJ1-3; 7 bases align to TRBD1. Germline V gives CDR1 MNHEY, CDR2 SVGEGT. The CDR3 sequence is 15 residues long. The ends lost 3 bases at V and 4 bases at J; junction bases unmatched: 6. As DNA, the CDR3 is TGTGCCAGCAGTTATTCGACAGGGCAAGGAAACACCATATATTTT. Translation gives CASSYSTGQGNTIYF.